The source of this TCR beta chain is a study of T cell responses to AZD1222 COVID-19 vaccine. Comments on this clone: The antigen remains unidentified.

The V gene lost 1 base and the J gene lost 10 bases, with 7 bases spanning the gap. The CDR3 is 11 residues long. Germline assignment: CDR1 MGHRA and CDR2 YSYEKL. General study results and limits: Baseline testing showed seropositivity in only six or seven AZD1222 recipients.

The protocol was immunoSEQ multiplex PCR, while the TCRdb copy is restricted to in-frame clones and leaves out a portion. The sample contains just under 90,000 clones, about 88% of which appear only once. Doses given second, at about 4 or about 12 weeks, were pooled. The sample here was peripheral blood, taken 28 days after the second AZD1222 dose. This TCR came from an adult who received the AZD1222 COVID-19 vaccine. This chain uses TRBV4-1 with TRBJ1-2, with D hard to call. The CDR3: CASSQVGFYTF. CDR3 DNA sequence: TGCGCCAGCAGCCAAGTAGGCTTCTACACCTTC.